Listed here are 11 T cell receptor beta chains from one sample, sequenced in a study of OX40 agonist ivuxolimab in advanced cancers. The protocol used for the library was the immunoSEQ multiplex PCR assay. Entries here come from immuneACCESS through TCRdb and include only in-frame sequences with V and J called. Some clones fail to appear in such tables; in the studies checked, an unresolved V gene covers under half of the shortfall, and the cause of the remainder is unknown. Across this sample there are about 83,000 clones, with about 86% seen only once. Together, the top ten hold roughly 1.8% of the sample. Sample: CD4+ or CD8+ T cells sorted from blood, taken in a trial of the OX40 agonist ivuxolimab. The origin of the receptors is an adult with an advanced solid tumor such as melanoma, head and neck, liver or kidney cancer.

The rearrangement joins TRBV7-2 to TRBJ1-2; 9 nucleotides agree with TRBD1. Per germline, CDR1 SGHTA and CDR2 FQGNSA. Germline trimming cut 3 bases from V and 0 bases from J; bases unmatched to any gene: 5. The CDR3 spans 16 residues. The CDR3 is CASSFAGTGSNYGYTF. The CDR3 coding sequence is TGTGCCAGCAGCTTCGCCGGGACAGGGTCTAACTATGGCTACACCTTC. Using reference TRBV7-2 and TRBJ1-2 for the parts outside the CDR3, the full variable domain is GAGVSQSPSNKVTEKGKDVELRCDPISGHTALYWYRQSLGQGLEFLIYFQGNSAPDKSGLPSDRFSAERTGGSVSTLTIQRTQQEDSAVYLCASSFAGTGSNYGYTFGSGTRLTVV.

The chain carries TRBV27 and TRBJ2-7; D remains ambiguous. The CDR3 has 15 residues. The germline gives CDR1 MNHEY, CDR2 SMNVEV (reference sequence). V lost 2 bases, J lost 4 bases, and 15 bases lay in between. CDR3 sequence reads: CASSLAPGGLYEQYF. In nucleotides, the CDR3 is TGTGCCAGCAGTTTAGCCCCCGGTGGTTTGTACGAGCAGTACTTC.

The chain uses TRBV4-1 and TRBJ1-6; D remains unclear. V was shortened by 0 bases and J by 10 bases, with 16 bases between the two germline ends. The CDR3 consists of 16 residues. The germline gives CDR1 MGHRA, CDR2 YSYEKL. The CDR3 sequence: CASSQDIEGSGSPLHF. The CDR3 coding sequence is TGCGCCAGCAGCCAAGACATAGAAGGGTCAGGATCACCCCTCCACTTT.

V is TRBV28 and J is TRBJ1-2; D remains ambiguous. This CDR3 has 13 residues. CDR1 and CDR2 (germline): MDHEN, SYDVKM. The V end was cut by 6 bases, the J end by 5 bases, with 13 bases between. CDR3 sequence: CASSPDFIYGYTF. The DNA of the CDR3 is TGTGCCAGCAGCCCCGATTTCATATATGGCTACACCTTC.

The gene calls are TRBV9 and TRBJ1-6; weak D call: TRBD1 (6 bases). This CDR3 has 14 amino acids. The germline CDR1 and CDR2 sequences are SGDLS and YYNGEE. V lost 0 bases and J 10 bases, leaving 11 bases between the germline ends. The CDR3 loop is CASSVEAGDSPLHF. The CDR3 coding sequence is TGTGCCAGCAGCGTAGAGGCAGGGGACTCACCCCTCCACTTT.

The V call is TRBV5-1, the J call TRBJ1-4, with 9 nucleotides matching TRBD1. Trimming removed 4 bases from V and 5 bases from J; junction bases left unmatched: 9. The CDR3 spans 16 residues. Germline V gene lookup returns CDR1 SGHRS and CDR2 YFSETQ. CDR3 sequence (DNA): TGCGCCAGCAGCGCGGGACCGGGACAGGGAAATGAAAAACTGTTTTTT. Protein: CASSAGPGQGNEKLFF.

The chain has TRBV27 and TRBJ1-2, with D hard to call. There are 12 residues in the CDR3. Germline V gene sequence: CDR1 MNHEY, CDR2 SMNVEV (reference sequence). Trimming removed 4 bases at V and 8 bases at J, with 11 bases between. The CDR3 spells CASSSRTGGYTF. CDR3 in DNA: TGTGCCAGCAGTTCCAGGACGGGGGGCTACACCTTC.

CDR3 residues: CASSQTGNTETQYF. As DNA, the CDR3 is TGTGCCAGCAGCCAGACAGGGAACACGGAGACCCAGTACTTC. This chain joins TRBV5-5 and TRBJ2-5, with 7 bases lining up with TRBD1. CDR1 and CDR2 from the germline V gene are SGHKS and YYEKEE (reference sequence). CDR3 length equals 14 residues. V shed 4 bases, J shed 5 bases, and the junction held 8 bases outside the gene matches.

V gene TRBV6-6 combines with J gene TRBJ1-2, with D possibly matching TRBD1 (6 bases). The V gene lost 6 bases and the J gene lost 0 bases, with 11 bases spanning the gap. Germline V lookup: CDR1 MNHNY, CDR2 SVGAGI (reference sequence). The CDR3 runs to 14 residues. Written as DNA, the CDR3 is TGTGCCAGCAGACCCGACAGGACTAACTATGGCTACACCTTC. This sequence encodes CASRPDRTNYGYTF.

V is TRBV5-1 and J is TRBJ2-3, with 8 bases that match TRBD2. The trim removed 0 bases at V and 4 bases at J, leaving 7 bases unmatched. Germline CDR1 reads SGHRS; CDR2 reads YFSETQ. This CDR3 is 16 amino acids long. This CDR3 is CASSLEAGGFSDTQYF. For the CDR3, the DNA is TGCGCCAGCAGCTTGGAGGCGGGGGGCTTTTCAGATACGCAGTATTTT. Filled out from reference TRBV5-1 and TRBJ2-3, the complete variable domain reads KAGVTQTPRYLIKTRGQQVTLSCSPISGHRSVSWYQQTPGQGLQFLFEYFSETQRNKGNFPGRFSGRQFSNSRSEMNVSTLELGDSALYLCASSLEAGGFSDTQYFGPGTRLTVL.

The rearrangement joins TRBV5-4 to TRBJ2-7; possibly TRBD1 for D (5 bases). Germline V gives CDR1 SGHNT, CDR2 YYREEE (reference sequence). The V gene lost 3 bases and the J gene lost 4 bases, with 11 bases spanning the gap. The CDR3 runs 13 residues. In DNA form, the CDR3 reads TGTGCCAGCAGCTCCAGGGTCGAGTACGAGCAGTACTTC. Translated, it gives CASSSRVEYEQYF.